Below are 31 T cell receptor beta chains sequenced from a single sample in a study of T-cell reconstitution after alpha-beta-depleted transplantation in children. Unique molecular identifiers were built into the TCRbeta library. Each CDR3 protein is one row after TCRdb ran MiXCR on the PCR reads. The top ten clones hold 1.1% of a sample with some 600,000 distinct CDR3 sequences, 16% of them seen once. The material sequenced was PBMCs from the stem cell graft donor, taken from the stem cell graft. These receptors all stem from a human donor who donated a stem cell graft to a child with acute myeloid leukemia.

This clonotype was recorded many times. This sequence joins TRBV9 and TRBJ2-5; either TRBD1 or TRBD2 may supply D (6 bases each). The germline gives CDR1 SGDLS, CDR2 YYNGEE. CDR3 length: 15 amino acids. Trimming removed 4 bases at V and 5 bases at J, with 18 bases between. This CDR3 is CASSLGGTSFETQYF. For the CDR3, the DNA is TGTGCCAGCAGCCTAGGGGGGACCTCATTCGAGACCCAGTACTTC.

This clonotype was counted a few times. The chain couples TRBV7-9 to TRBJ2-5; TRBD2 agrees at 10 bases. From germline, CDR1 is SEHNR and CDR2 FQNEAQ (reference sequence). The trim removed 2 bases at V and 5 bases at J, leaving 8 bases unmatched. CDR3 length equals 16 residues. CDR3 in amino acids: CASSLLSGGTGETQYF. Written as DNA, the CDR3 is TGTGCCAGCAGCTTACTTAGCGGGGGGACGGGGGAGACCCAGTACTTC. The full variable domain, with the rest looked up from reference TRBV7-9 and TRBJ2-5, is DTGVSQNPRHKITKRGQNVTFRCDPISEHNRLYWYRQTLGQGPEFLTYFQNEAQLEKSRLLSDRFSAERPKGSFSTLEIQRTEQGDSAMYLCASSLLSGGTGETQYFGPGTRLLVL.

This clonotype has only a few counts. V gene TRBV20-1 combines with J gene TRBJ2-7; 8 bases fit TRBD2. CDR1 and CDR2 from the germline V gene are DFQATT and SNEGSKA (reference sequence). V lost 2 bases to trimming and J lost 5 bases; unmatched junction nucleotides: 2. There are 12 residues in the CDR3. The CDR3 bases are TGCAGTGCTAGAAGTAGCGGGAACGAGCAGTACTTC. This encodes CSARSSGNEQYF.

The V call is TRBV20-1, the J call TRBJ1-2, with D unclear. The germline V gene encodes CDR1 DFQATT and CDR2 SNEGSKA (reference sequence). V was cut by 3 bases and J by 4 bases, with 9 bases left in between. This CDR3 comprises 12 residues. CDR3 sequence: CSASPAFYGYTF. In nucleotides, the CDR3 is TGCAGTGCTAGTCCAGCCTTCTATGGCTACACCTTC.

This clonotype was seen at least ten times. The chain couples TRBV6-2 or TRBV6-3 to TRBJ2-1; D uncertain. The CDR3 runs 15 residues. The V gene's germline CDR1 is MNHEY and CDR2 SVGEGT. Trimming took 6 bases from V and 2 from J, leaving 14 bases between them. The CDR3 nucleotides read TGTGCCAGCAGATACACCCTAGGACCCTACAATGAGCAGTTCTTC. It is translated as CASRYTLGPYNEQFF.

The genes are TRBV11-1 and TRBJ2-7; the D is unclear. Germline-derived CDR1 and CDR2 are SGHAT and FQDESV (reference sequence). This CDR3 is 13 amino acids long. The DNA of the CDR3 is TGTGCCAGCTGCTTTGTGGGCTCCTACGAGCAGTACGTC. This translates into CASCFVGSYEQYV.

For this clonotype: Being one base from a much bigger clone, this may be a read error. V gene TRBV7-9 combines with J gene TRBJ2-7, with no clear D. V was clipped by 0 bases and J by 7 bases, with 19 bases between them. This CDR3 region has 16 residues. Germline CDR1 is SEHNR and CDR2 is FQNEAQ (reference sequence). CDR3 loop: CASSLASGPPRWEQYF. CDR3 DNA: TGTGCCAGCAGCTTAGCATCCGGTCCCCCTCGGTGGGAGCAGTACTTC.

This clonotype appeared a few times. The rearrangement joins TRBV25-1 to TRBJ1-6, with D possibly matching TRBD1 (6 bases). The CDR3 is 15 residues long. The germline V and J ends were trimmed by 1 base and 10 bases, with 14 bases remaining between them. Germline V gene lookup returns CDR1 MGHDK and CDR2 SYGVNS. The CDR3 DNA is TGTGCCAGCAGTGAATTACAGGGCCTAAGGTCACCCCTCCACTTT. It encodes CASSELQGLRSPLHF.

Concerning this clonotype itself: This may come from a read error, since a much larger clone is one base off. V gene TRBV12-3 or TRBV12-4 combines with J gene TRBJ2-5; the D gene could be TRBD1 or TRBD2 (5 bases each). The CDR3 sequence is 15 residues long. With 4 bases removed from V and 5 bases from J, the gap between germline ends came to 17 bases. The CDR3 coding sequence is TGTGCCAGCAGTTCCGGGGCGCCCGATTACGAGACCCAGTACTTC. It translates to CASSSGAPDYETQYF.

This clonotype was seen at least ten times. Written as DNA, the CDR3 is TGTGCCAGCAGTTTCCGATCCAGCTACGAGCAGTACTTC. Protein: CASSFRSSYEQYF. This chain uses TRBV12-3 or TRBV12-4 with TRBJ2-7; D not certain. CDR3 length: 13 residues. Trimming removed 3 bases at V and 3 bases at J, with 9 bases between.

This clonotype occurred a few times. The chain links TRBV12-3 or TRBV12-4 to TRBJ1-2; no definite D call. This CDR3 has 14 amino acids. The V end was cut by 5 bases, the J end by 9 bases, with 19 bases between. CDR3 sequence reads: CASSRTDGGRSYTF. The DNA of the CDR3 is TGTGCCAGCAGTCGAACAGACGGAGGCCGTAGCTACACCTTC.

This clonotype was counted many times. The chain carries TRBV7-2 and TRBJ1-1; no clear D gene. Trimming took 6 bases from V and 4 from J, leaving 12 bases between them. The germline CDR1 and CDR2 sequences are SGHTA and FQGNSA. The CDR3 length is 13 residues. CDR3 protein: CASSSSVGTEAFF. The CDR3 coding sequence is TGTGCCAGCAGTTCCTCAGTGGGCACTGAAGCTTTCTTT.

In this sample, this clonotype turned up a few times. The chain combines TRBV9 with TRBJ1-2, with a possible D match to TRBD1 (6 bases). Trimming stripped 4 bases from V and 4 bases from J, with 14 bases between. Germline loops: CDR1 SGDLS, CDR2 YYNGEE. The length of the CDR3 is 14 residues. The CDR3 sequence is CASSPGDTPYGYTF. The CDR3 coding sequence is TGTGCCAGCAGCCCCGGGGACACCCCCTATGGCTACACCTTC.

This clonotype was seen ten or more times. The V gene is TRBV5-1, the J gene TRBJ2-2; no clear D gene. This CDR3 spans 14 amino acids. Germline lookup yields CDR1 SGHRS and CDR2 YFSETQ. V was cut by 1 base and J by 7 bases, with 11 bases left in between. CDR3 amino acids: CASSLKGPGGELFF. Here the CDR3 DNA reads TGCGCCAGCAGCTTGAAAGGGCCAGGCGGGGAGCTGTTTTTT. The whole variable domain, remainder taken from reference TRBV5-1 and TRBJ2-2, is KAGVTQTPRYLIKTRGQQVTLSCSPISGHRSVSWYQQTPGQGLQFLFEYFSETQRNKGNFPGRFSGRQFSNSRSEMNVSTLELGDSALYLCASSLKGPGGELFFGEGSRLTVL.

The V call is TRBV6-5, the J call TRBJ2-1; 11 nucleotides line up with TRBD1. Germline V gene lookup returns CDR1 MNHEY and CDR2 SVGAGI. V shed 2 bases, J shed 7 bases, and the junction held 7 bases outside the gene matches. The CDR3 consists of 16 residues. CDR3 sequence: CASSYPGQGAKNEQFF. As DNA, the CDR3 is TGTGCCAGCAGTTACCCCGGACAGGGGGCCAAAAATGAGCAGTTCTTC.

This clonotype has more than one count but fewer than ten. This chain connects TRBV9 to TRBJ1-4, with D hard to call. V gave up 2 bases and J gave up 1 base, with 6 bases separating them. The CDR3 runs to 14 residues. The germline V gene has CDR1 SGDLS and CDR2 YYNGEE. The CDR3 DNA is TGTGCCAGCAGCGTTGGGGAAACTAATGAAAAACTGTTTTTT. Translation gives CASSVGETNEKLFF.

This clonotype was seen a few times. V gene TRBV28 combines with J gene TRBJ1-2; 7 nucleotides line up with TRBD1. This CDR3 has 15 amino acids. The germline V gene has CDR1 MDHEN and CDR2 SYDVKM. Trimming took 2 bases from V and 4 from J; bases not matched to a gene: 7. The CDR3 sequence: CASSLIDRASYGYTF. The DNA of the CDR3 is TGTGCCAGCAGTTTAATCGACAGGGCGAGCTATGGCTACACCTTC.

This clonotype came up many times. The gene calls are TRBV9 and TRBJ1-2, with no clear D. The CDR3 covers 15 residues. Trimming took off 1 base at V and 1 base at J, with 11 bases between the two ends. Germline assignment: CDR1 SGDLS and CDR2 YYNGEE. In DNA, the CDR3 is TGTGCCAGCAGCGTAAGGGCAGGAGATAACTATGGCTACACCTTC. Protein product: CASSVRAGDNYGYTF.

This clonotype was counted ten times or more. The CDR3 sequence is CASSVTQGIYNEQFF. As DNA, the CDR3 is TGTGCCAGCAGCGTAACACAGGGCATCTACAATGAGCAGTTCTTC. This chain connects TRBV9 to TRBJ2-1, with D possibly being TRBD1 (6 bases). Deletions cut 1 base from V and 3 bases from J, with 11 bases between. Germline CDR1 and CDR2: SGDLS and YYNGEE. There are 15 residues in the CDR3.

Written as DNA, the CDR3 is TGTGCCAGCAGCCAACCTTGGGGACTAGCGGGGGAACTACTCGCCACAGATACGCAGTATTTT. This encodes CASSQPWGLAGELLATDTQYF. This chain joins TRBV4-2 and TRBJ2-3; 14 nucleotides align to TRBD2. V shed 2 bases and J 2 bases; nucleotides not matched to a gene: 15. CDR3 length equals 21 residues. CDR1 and CDR2 from the germline V gene are LGHNA and YNFKEQ.

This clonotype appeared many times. The CDR3 protein is CASSSEQGANYGYTF. In nucleotides, the CDR3 is TGTGCCAGCAGCTCAGAGCAGGGGGCAAACTATGGCTACACCTTC. V gene TRBV7-2 combines with J gene TRBJ1-2, with 8 bases aligning to TRBD1. The length of the CDR3 is 15 residues. CDR1 is SGHTA, CDR2 FQGNSA, per germline. The trim removed 4 bases at V and 2 bases at J, leaving 6 bases unmatched.

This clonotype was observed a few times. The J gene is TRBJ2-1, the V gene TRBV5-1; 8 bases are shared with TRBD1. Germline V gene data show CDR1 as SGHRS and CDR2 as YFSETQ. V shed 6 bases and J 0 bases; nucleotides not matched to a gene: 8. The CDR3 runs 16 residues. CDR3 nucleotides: TGCGCCAGCACTTACATTACAGGGGGCTCCTACAATGAGCAGTTCTTC. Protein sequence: CASTYITGGSYNEQFF.

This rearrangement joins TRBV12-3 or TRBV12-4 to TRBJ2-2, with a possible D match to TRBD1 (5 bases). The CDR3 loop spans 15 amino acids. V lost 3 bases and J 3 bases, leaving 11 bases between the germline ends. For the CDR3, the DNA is TGTGCCAGCAGTTTTGACAGTTATTACACCGGGGAGCTGTTTTTT. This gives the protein CASSFDSYYTGELFF.

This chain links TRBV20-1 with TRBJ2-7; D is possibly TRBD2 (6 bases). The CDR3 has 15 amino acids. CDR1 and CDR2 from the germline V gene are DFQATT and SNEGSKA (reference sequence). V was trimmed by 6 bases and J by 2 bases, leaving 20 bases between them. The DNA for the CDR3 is TGCAGTGCCCCGGTACTGGGGGGACCAACCTACGAGCAGTACTTC. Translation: CSAPVLGGPTYEQYF.

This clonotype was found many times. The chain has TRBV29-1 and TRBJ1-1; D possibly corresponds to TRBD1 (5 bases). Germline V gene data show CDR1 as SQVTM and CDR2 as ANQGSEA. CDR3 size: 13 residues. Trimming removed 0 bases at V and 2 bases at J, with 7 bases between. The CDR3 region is CSVEDTGNTEAFF. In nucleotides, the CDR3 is TGCAGCGTTGAAGACACAGGAAACACTGAAGCTTTCTTT.

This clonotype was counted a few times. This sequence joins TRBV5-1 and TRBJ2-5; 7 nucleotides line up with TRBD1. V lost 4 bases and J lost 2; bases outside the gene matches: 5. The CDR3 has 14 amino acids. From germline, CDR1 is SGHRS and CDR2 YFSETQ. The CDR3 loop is CASSVDRVQETQYF. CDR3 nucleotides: TGCGCCAGCAGCGTAGACAGGGTTCAAGAGACCCAGTACTTC.

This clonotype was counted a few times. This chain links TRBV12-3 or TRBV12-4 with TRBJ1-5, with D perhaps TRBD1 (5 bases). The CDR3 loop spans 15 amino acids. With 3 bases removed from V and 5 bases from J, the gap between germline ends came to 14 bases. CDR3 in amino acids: CASSFQGSGHQPQHF. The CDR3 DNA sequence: TGTGCCAGCAGTTTCCAAGGCTCAGGGCATCAGCCCCAGCATTTT.

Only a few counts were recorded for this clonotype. Here the CDR3 DNA reads TGTGCCAGCAGTGGACAGGGTCTGGTAGAGACCCAGTACTTC. Translation: CASSGQGLVETQYF. V usage is TRBV12-3 or TRBV12-4 and J usage is TRBJ2-5, with TRBD1 matching over 8 bases. Losses at the gene ends were 5 bases for V and 4 bases for J; bases not matched to a gene: 6. CDR3 length: 14 amino acids.

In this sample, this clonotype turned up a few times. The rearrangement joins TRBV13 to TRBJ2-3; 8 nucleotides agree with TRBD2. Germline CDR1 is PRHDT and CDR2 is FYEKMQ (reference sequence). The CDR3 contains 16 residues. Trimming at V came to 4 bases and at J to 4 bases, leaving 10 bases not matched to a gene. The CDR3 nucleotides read TGTGCCAGCAGCTCCGAAGCGGGGGCCTACTCAGATACGCAGTATTTT. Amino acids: CASSSEAGAYSDTQYF.

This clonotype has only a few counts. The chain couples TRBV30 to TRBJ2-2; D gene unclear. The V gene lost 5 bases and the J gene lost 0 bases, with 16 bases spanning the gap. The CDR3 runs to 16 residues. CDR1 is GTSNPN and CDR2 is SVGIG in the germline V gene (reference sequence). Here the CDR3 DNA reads TGTGCCTGGGGGATAAGTAGGGCGCCGAACACCGGGGAGCTGTTTTTT. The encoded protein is CAWGISRAPNTGELFF.

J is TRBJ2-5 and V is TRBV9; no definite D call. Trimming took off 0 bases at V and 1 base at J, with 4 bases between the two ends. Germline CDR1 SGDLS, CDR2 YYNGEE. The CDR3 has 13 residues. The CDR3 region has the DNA TGTGCCAGCAGCGTAGGTCGCCAAGAGACCCAGTACTTC. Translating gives CASSVGRQETQYF.